The rows below give T cell receptor beta chains drawn from one sample of a study of cytomegalovirus exposure and HLA in healthy donors. TCRdb's table, derived via immunoSEQ multiplex PCR, lists solely in-frame clones and lacks some. In total, the table holds about 110,000 clones. Sample: PBMCs. Source of these receptors: a man aged 50 to 59 in good health and CMV-seronegative. Each CDR3 is given with its conserved first and last residue. The D gene is left open where the match is weak.

>TRBJ2-7|NA|TRBV2
CASVPTGGYEQYF
TGTGCCAGCGTACCGACAGGAGGATACGAGCAGTACTTC
>TRBJ2-7|NA|TRBV5-6
CASSQISYEQYF
TGTGCCAGCAGTCAAATCTCCTACGAGCAGTACTTC
>TRBJ2-7|NA|TRBV9
CASSVGWRDSYEQYF
TGTGCCAGCAGCGTAGGGTGGCGGGACTCCTACGAGCAGTACTTC
>TRBJ1-1|TRBD1|TRBV18
CASSTPGGRVNGEAFF
TGTGCCAGCTCGACCCCAGGGGGAAGGGTAAACGGTGAAGCTTTCTTT
>TRBJ1-4|TRBD1|TRBV7-9
CASSLAIGQGNEKLFF
TGTGCCAGCAGCTTAGCCATCGGACAGGGGAATGAAAAACTGTTTTTT
>TRBJ2-2|NA|TRBV4-3
CASSQDRAGDTGELFF
TGCGCCAGCAGCCAAGATCGGGCAGGGGACACCGGGGAGCTGTTTTTT
>TRBJ2-5|TRBD1|TRBV27
CASSKDRGEETQYF
TGTGCCAGCAGTAAAGACAGGGGTGAAGAGACCCAGTACTTC
>TRBJ1-5|NA|TRBV9
CASSVGTGLGPQHF
TGTGCCAGCAGCGTAGGAACGGGGTTGGGGCCCCAGCATTTT
>TRBJ1-5|NA|TRBV19
CASRMTGGSQPQHF
TGTGCCAGTAGGATGACAGGCGGAAGTCAGCCCCAGCATTTT
>TRBJ2-5|TRBD2|TRBV14
CASSPGLTRRETQYF
TGTGCCAGCAGCCCGGGACTAACCCGCCGGGAGACCCAGTACTTC
>TRBJ2-7|TRBD1|TRBV9
CASSVGQGAYEQYF
TGTGCCAGCAGCGTAGGACAGGGTGCCTACGAGCAGTACTTC
>TRBJ1-2|TRBD1|TRBV5-4
CASSFRDRVYYGYTF
TGTGCCAGCAGCTTCCGGGACAGGGTGTACTATGGCTACACCTTC
>TRBJ1-2|NA|TRBV7-2
CASSFVNYGYTF
TGTGCCAGCAGCTTCGTCAACTATGGCTACACCTTC
>TRBJ1-6|NA|TRBV30
CAWSVGAANSPLHF
TGTGCCTGGAGTGTGGGGGCCGCTAATTCACCCCTCCACTTT
>TRBJ1-1|NA|TRBV6-1
CASRVDRPNTEAFF
TGTGCCAGCAGGGTGGACAGACCAAACACTGAAGCTTTCTTT
>TRBJ1-1|NA|TRBV7-2
CASSYDSGIEAFF
TGTGCCAGCAGCTACGATTCGGGGATCGAAGCTTTCTTT
>TRBJ1-1|NA|TRBV7-9
CASRSGVTEAFF
TGTGCCAGCAGATCAGGGGTCACTGAAGCTTTCTTT
>TRBJ1-3|NA|TRBV19
CASTLSRLGAGNTIYF
TGTGCCAGTACCCTTTCGCGCCTCGGAGCGGGAAACACCATATATTTT
>TRBJ1-1|NA|TRBV29-1
CSVEGVGARDTEAFF
TGCAGCGTAGAGGGTGTGGGGGCGCGGGACACTGAAGCTTTCTTT
>TRBJ2-7|TRBD2|TRBV7-3
CASSSLTSGRGREQYF
TGTGCCAGCAGCTCCCTGACTAGCGGGAGAGGGCGCGAGCAGTACTTC
>TRBJ1-1|NA|TRBV10-3
CAISESRLMNTEAFF
TGTGCCATCAGTGAGTCGAGGCTGATGAACACTGAAGCTTTCTTT
>TRBJ1-2|NA|TRBV30
CASLAEAPLGYTF
TGTGCCTCCCTGGCGGAGGCTCCTCTGGGCTACACCTTC
>TRBJ1-1|NA|TRBV6-1
CASSARVKGGTHMNTEAFF
TGTGCCAGCAGTGCACGTGTGAAGGGGGGGACACACATGAACACTGAAGCTTTCTTT
>TRBJ2-1|TRBD2|TRBV9
CASSVLTSENNEQFF
TGTGCCAGCAGCGTACTGACTAGCGAGAACAATGAGCAGTTCTTC
>TRBJ2-5|NA|TRBV11-2
CASSLDHRETQYF
TGTGCCAGCAGCTTAGATCACAGGGAGACCCAGTACTTC
>TRBJ1-4|NA|TRBV18
CASSRGAGNEKLFF
TGTGCCAGCTCACGAGGGGCGGGAAATGAAAAACTGTTTTTT
>TRBJ2-2|TRBD1|TRBV4-2
CASSLGQGDTGELFF
TGTGCCAGCAGCCTCGGACAGGGCGACACCGGGGAGCTGTTTTTT
>TRBJ1-6|TRBD1|TRBV19
CASSKGAVNTYNSPLHF
TGTGCCAGTAGTAAGGGGGCGGTTAACACCTATAATTCACCCCTCCACTTT
>TRBJ2-7|NA|TRBV15
CATSRIGEGGKQYF
TGTGCCACCAGCAGAATAGGAGAAGGGGGAAAGCAGTACTTC
>TRBJ2-7|NA|TRBV7-9
CASSLASISYEQYF
TGTGCCAGCAGCTTAGCGTCGATCTCCTACGAGCAGTACTTC
>TRBJ2-5|NA|TRBV11-2
CASPQPQEETQYF
TGTGCCAGCCCCCAGCCCCAGGAAGAGACCCAGTACTTC
>TRBJ2-7|NA|TRBV19
CASSPRQVPYEQYF
TGTGCCAGTAGTCCAAGACAGGTCCCCTACGAGCAGTACTTC
>TRBJ1-1|NA|TRBV19
CASRGRNTEAFF
TGTGCCAGTAGGGGCAGGAACACTGAAGCTTTCTTT
>TRBJ1-2|TRBD1|TRBV19
CASSLRDRAVLGYTF
TGTGCCAGTAGTCTCCGGGACAGGGCCGTTCTCGGCTACACCTTC
>TRBJ1-2|TRBD1|TRBV5-4
CASSLPTGGPLYGYTF
TGTGCCAGCAGCTTGCCCACAGGGGGCCCCCTCTATGGCTACACCTTC
>TRBJ1-4|TRBD1|TRBV10-2
CASSGGTGIEKLFF
TGCGCCAGCAGTGGAGGGACAGGGATCGAAAAACTGTTTTTT
>TRBJ2-1|TRBD2|TRBV7-2
CASSTSGYNEQFF
TGTGCCAGCTCAACTAGCGGTTACAATGAGCAGTTCTTC
>TRBJ1-2|NA|TRBV6-1
CASNIEAGDRYTF
TGTGCCAGCAATATCGAGGCAGGGGATCGCTACACCTTC
>TRBJ1-4|TRBD1|TRBV6-6
CASSGGQGNEKLFF
TGTGCCAGCAGCGGCGGACAGGGCAACGAAAAACTGTTTTTT
>TRBJ2-3|TRBD2|TRBV11-2
CASREIRGSGRTSDTQYF
TGTGCCAGCAGGGAGATTCGTGGTAGCGGGCGCACTTCAGATACGCAGTATTTT
>TRBJ1-2|NA|TRBV6-5
CASSRGSTYGYTF
TGTGCCAGCAGTCGCGGGTCAACTTATGGCTACACCTTC
>TRBJ2-7|NA|TRBV5-4
CASSSEGGEQYF
TGTGCCAGCAGCTCGGAGGGTGGCGAGCAGTACTTC